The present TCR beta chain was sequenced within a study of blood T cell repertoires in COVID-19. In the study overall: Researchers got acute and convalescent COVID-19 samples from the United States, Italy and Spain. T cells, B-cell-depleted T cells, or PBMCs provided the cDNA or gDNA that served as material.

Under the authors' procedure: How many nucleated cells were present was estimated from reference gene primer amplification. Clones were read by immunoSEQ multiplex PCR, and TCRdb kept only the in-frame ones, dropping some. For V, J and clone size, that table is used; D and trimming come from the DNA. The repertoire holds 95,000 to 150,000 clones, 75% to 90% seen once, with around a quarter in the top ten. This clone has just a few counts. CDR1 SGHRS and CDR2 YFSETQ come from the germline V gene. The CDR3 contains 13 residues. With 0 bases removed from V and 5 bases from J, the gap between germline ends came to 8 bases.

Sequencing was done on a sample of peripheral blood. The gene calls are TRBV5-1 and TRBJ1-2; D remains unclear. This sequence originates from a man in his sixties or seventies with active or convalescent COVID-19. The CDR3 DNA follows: TGCGCCAGCAGCTTGGGCGACAAGTATGGCTACACCTTC. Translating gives CASSLGDKYGYTF.